This record covers a single TCR beta chain. The antigen is undetermined. This entry belongs to a study of Ad26.COV2.S vaccination and SARS-CoV-2 variants. Overall study: Within the COV1001 Ad26.COV2.S trial arm, the donor was enrolled. Intramuscular Ad26.COV2.S at 5x10^10 or 1x10^11 viral particles. Study outcomes and limitations: Those who received the vaccine showed greater spike-specific TCR breadth than those given placebo.

Germline V gives CDR1 SGHRS, CDR2 YFSETQ. V was pared by 4 bases and J by 1 base, with 15 bases between. The CDR3 is 16 amino acids. The table came from immunoSEQ multiplex PCR; TCRdb's copy has only in-frame clones and leaves some out. The sample holds 440,000 or so clones; roughly nine tenths are singletons and the top ten take around 1.8%. As to treatment: 19 received Ad26.COV2.S at low or high dose, single or two shots; five or six received placebo; per-sample allocation not given. It was on day 63 after the first vaccine or placebo injection that samples were taken. The donor's status was that of an adult aged 18-55 years in Boston.

The material sequenced was peripheral blood, taken in a trial of Ad26.COV2.S vaccine versus placebo. The TCR originated in a person aged 18-65 years who received the Ad26.COV2.S COVID-19 vaccine or a placebo. This chain joins TRBV5-1 and TRBJ1-3; perhaps TRBD1 as D (5 bases). The DNA for the CDR3 is TGCGCCAGCAGCCCCAACGGGGGAGGGTCTGGAAACACCATATATTTT. This encodes CASSPNGGGSGNTIYF.